The sequence of this T cell receptor beta chain was determined in a study of T cells after posttransplantation cyclophosphamide. The germline gives CDR1 MNHEY, CDR2 SMNVEV (reference sequence). This CDR3 spans 14 amino acids. With 6 bases removed from V and 5 bases from J, the gap between germline ends came to 17 bases. Some clones are missing from TCRdb's copy, which holds only in-frame ones; the method was immunoSEQ multiplex PCR. The profile shows some 61,000 clones, around 93% of them singletons. The sample was PBMCs. This rearrangement joins TRBV27 to TRBJ2-7; the D gene could be TRBD1 or TRBD2 (5 bases each). This receptor was taken from a woman in her twenties or thirties in good health and a related stem cell transplant donor. In DNA, the CDR3 is TGTGCCAGCAGGTCGGGACGCTGGAACGACGAGCAGTACTTC. Translating gives CASRSGRWNDEQYF.